This T cell receptor beta chain was profiled in a study of blood T cell repertoires in COVID-19. For the study at large: Collection of acute and convalescent COVID-19 samples took place in the United States, Italy and Spain. T cells, B-cell-depleted T cells, or PBMCs supplied cDNA or gDNA.

This clone appeared a few times. With V trimmed by 6 bases and J by 3 bases, 14 bases remained unmatched. The CDR3 is 16 amino acids. Germline CDR1 is MDHEN and CDR2 is SYDVKM. Source study methods: Amplification with reference gene primers provided the estimates of nucleated cell counts. Clones were read by immunoSEQ multiplex PCR, and TCRdb kept only the in-frame ones, dropping some. That table supplies the V and J calls and clone size; D and trimming were determined from the DNA. The table lists over 100,000 clones, roughly 84% of them singletons. This chain connects TRBV28 to TRBJ2-7; 7 bases fit TRBD1. Sequenced input: peripheral blood. The clonotype originates from a human donor in a cohort sampled during active COVID-19. The CDR3 region is CASSRHRQGGSYEQYF. The CDR3 DNA reads as TGTGCCAGCAGCCGTCACCGACAGGGCGGAAGCTACGAGCAGTACTTC.